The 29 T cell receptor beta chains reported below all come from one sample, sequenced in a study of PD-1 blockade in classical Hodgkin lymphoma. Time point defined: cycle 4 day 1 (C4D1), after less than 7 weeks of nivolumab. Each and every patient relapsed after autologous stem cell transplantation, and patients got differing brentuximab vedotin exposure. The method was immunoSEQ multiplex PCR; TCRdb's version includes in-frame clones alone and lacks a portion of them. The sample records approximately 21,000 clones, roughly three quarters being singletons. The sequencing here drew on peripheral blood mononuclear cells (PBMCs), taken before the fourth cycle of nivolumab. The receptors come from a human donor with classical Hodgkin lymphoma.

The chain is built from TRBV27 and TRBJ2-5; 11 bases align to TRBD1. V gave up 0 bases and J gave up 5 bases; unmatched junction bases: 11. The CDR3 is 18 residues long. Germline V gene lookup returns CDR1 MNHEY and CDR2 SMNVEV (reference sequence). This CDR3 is CASSLSLRTGTGGETQYF. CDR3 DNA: TGTGCCAGCAGTTTATCCCTTCGGACCGGGACAGGGGGGGAGACCCAGTACTTC.

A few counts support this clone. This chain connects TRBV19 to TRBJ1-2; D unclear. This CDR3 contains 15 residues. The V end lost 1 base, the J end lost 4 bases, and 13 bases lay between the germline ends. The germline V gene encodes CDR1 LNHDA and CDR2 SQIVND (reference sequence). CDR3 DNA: TGTGCCAGTAGTATAGCCGCGCGGGGAGGCTATGGCTACACCTTC. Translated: CASSIAARGGYGYTF.

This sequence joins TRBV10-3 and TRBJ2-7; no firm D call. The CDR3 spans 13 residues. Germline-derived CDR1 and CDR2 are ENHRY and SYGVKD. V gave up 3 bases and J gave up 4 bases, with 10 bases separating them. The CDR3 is CAISDTASYEQYF. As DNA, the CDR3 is TGTGCCATCAGTGATACGGCTTCATACGAGCAGTACTTC.

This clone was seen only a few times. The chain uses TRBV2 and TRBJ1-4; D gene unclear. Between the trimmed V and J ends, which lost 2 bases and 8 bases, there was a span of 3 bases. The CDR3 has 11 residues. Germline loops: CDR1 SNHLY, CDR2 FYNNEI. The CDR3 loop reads CASSEWEKLFF. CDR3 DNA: TGTGCCAGCAGTGAATGGGAAAAACTGTTTTTT.

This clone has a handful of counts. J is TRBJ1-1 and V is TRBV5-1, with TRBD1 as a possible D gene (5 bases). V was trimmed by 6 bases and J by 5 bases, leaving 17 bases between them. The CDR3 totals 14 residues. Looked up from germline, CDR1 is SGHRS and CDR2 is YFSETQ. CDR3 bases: TGCGCCAGCATGAACTCTGGGGGTCGGACTGAAGCTTTCTTT. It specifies CASMNSGGRTEAFF.

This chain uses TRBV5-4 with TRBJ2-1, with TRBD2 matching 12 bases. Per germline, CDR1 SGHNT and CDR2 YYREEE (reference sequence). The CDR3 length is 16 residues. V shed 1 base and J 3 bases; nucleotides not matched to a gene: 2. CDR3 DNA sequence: TGTGCCAGCAGCTTGACTAGCGGGAGGAACTACAATGAGCAGTTCTTC. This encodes CASSLTSGRNYNEQFF.

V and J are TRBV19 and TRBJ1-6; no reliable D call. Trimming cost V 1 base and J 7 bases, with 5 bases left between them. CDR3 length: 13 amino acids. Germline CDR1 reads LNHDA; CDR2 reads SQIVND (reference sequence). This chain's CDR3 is CASSIGPNSPLHF. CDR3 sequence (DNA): TGTGCCAGTAGTATAGGGCCAAATTCACCCCTCCACTTT.

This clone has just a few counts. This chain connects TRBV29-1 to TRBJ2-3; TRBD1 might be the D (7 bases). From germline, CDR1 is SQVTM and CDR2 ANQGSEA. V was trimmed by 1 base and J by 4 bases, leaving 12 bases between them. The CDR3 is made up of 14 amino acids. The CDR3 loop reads CSVEGQGGADTQYF. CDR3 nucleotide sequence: TGCAGCGTTGAAGGGCAGGGGGGAGCAGATACGCAGTATTTT.

The CDR3 nucleotides read TGTGCCAGCAGCTTAGCTAGCGGGGGGTACGAGCAGTTCTTC. This codes for CASSLASGGYEQFF. The chain couples TRBV7-7 to TRBJ2-1, with 10 nucleotides matching TRBD2. This CDR3 region has 14 residues. Germline CDR1 is SSHAT and CDR2 is FNYEAQ (reference sequence). Germline trimming cut 0 bases from V and 10 bases from J; bases unmatched to any gene: 3.

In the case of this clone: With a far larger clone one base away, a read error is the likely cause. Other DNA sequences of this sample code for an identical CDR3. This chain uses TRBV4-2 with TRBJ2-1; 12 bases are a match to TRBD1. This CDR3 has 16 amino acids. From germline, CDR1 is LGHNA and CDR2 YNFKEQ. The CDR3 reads CASSAGGTGGYNEQFF. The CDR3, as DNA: TGTGCCAGCAGTGCCGGGGGGACAGGGGGCTACAATGAACAGTTCTTC.

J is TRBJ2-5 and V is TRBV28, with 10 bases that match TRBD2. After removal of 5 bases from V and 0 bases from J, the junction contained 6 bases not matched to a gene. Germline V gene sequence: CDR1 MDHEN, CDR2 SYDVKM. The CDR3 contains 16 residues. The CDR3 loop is CASSPFLAGDQETQYF. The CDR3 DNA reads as TGTGCCAGCAGTCCCTTTCTAGCGGGAGACCAAGAGACCCAGTACTTC.

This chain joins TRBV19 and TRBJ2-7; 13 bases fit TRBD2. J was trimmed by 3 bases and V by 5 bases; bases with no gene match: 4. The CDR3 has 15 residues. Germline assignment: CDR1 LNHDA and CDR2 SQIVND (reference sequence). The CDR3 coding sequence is TGTGCCAGTAGTGTGGGACTAGCGGGGTACTACGAGCAGTACTTC. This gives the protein CASSVGLAGYYEQYF.

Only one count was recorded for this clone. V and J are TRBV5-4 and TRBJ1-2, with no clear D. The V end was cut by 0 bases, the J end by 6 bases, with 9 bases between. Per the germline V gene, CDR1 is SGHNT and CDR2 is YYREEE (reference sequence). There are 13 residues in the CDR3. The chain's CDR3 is CASSLGGIDGYTF. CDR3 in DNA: TGTGCCAGCAGCTTGGGAGGCATAGATGGCTACACCTTC.

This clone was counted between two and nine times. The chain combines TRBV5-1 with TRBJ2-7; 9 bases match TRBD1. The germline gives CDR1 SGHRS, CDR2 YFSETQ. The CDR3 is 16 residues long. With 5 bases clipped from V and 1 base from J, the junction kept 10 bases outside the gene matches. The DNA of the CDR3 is TGCGCCAGCAGAGAAAGGTTGGGACAGGGTTCCTACGAGCAGTACTTC. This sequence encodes CASRERLGQGSYEQYF.

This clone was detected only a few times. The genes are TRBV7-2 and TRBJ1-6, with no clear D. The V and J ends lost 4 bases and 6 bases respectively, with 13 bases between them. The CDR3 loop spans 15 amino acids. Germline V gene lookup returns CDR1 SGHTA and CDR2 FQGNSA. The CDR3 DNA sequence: TGTGCCAGCAGCTCAGGATTATCGGGTAATTCACCCCTCCACTTT. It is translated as CASSSGLSGNSPLHF.

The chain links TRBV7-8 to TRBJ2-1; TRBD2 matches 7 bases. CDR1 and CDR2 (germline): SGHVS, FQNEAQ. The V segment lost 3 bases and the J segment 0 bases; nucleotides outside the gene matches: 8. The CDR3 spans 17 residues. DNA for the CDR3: TGTGCCAGCAGCTTCCGGGACTACATTAGCTCCTACAATGAGCAGTTCTTC. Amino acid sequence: CASSFRDYISSYNEQFF.

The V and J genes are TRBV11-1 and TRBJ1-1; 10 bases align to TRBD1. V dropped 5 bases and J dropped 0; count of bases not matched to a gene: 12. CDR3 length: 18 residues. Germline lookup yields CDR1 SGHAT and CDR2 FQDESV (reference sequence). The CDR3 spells CASSTTPPGQGLNTEAFF. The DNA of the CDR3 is TGTGCCAGCAGCACTACCCCCCCGGGACAGGGGCTGAACACTGAAGCTTTCTTT.

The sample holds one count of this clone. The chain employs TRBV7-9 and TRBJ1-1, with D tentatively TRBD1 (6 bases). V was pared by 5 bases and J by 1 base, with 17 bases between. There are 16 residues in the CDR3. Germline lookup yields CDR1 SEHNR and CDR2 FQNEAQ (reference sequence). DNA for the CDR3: TGTGCCAGCAGCCATTTCGGGGGACACGCGAACACTGAAGCTTTCTTT. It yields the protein CASSHFGGHANTEAFF.

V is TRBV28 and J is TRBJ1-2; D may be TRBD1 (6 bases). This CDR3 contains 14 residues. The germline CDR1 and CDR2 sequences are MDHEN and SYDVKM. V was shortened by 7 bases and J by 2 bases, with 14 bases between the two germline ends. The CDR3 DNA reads TGTGCCAGCACTTCTACAGGGCCCAACTATGGCTACACCTTC. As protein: CASTSTGPNYGYTF.

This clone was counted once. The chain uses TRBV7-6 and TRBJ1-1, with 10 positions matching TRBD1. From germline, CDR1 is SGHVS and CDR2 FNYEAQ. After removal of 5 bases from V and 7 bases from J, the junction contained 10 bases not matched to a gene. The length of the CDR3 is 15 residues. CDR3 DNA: TGTGCCAGCAGCCAGACCTTGGGACAGGGGAATGAAGCTTTCTTT. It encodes CASSQTLGQGNEAFF.

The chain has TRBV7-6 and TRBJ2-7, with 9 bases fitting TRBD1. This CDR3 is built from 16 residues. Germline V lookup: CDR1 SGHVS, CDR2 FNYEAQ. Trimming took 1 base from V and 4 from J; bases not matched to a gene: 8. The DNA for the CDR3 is TGTGCCAGCAGCTTAGTTGGCGGGACAGGGCTATACGAGCAGTACTTC. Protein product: CASSLVGGTGLYEQYF.

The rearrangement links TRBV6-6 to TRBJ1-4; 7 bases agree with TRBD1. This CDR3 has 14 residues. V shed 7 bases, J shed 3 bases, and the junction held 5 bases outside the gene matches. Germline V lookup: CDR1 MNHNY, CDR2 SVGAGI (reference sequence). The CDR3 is CASTTGQPNEKLFF. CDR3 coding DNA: TGTGCCAGCACCACGGGACAGCCTAATGAAAAACTGTTTTTT.

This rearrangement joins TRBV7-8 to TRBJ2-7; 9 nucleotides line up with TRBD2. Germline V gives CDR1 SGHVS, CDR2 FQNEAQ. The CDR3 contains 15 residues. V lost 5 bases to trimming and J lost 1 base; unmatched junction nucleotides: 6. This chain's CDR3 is CASSPAGGGSYEQYF. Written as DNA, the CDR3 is TGTGCCAGCAGCCCGGCGGGAGGGGGATCCTACGAGCAGTACTTC. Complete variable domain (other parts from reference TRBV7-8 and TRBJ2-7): GAGVSQSPRYKVAKRGQDVALRCDPISGHVSLFWYQQALGQGPEFLTYFQNEAQLDKSGLPSDRFFAERPEGSVSTLKIQRTQQEDSAVYLCASSPAGGGSYEQYFGPGTRLTVT.

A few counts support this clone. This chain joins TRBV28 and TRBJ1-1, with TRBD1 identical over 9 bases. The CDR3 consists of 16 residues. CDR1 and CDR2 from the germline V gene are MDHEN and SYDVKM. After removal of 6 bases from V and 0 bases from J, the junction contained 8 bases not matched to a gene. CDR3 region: CASSYGTGWMNTEAFF. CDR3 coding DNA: TGTGCCAGCAGCTATGGGACAGGGTGGATGAACACTGAAGCTTTCTTT.

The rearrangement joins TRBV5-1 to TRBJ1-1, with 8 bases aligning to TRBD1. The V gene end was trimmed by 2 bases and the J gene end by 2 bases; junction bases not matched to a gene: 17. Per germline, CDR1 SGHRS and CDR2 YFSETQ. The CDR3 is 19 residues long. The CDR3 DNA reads TGCGCCAGCAGCTTAAAAAGGCCGGACAGGGCAAACCGCAACACTGAAGCTTTCTTT. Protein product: CASSLKRPDRANRNTEAFF. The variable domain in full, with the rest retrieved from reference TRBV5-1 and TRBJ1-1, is KAGVTQTPRYLIKTRGQQVTLSCSPISGHRSVSWYQQTPGQGLQFLFEYFSETQRNKGNFPGRFSGRQFSNSRSEMNVSTLELGDSALYLCASSLKRPDRANRNTEAFFGQGTRLTVV.

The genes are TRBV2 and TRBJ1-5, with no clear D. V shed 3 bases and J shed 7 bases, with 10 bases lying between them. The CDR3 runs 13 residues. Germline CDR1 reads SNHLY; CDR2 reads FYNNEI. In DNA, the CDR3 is TGTGCCAGCAGTGAGGGGAGAGTCCAGCCCCAGCATTTT. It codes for CASSEGRVQPQHF.

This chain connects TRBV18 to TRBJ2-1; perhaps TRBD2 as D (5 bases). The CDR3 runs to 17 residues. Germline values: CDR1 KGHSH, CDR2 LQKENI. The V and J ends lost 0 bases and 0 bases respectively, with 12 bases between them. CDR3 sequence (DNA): TGTGCCAGCTCACCACCGCGGACTTCCTTCTCCTACAATGAGCAGTTCTTC. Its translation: CASSPPRTSFSYNEQFF.

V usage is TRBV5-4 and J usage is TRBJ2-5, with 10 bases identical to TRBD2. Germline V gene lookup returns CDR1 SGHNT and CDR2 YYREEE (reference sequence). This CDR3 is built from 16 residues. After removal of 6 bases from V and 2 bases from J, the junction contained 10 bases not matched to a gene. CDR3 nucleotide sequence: TGTGCCAGCACCCTGGGGCTAGCGGGAGAACAAGAGACCCAGTACTTC. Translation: CASTLGLAGEQETQYF.

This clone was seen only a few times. This CDR3 reads CAWSQGTYEQYF. DNA for the CDR3: TGTGCCTGGAGTCAGGGAACCTACGAGCAGTACTTC. The chain combines TRBV30 with TRBJ2-7; perhaps TRBD1 as D (5 bases). The germline V gene encodes CDR1 GTSNPN and CDR2 SVGIG (reference sequence). V was cut by 2 bases and J by 2 bases, with 7 bases left in between. This CDR3 is built from 12 residues.